This is a list of T cell receptor beta chains from one sample in a study of cytomegalovirus exposure and HLA in healthy donors. Some clones are missing from TCRdb's copy, which holds only in-frame ones; the method was immunoSEQ multiplex PCR. Of roughly 120,000 clones listed, under 85% are singletons. The material sequenced was PBMCs. Receptors were obtained from a woman aged 45-59 years in good health and CMV-seropositive. CDR3s include the opening cysteine and the closing phenylalanine or tryptophan. The D gene is left open where the match is weak. Not every row has a clone size; where given, it reads once, few, many or a size class.

TRBD2	.	TRBV7-6	TRBJ2-1	TGTGCCAGCAGCTTATACGTGGGAGGGAATGAGCAGTTCTTC	CASSLYVGGNEQFF
TRBD1	.	TRBV5-1	TRBJ1-3	TGCGCCAGCAGCTCATCGACAGGGACGCACACCATATATTTT	CASSSSTGTHTIYF
.	few	TRBV15	TRBJ1-4	TGTGCCACCAGCCCACCACGGGGGGGCGGAGATGAAAAACTGTTTTTT	CATSPPRGGGDEKLFF
TRBD1	.	TRBV4-3	TRBJ2-7	TGCGCCAGCAGCCAAGGGACAGGGACCATCTACGAGCAGTACTTC	CASSQGTGTIYEQYF
.	.	TRBV10-2	TRBJ2-2	TGCGCCAGCAGTGTAAGGGGATGGGTCGACACCGGGGAGCTGTTTTTT	CASSVRGWVDTGELFF
.	.	TRBV19	TRBJ1-2	TGTGCCAGTAACTCAGGGATGGGTCATGGCTACACCTTC	CASNSGMGHGYTF
.	few	TRBV29-1	TRBJ2-1	TGCAGCGTTGCCGTCACAGCCAATGAGCAGTTCTTC	CSVAVTANEQFF
.	few	TRBV7-9	TRBJ2-3	TGTGCCAGCAGCTTAGAACCGGGGAATACGCAGTATTTT	CASSLEPGNTQYF
.	.	TRBV6-1	TRBJ1-6	TGTGCCAGCAGTGTTGGGGAGTCCAGCTCACCCCTCCACTTT	CASSVGESSSPLHF
.	.	TRBV11-3	TRBJ2-1	TGTGCCAGCAGAACTACGAATGAGCAGTTCTTC	CASRTTNEQFF
TRBD2	.	TRBV7-9	TRBJ2-7	TGTTCCAGCAGCTCGGGACTAGCGGGGGAGCAGTACTTC	CSSSSGLAGEQYF
.	.	TRBV6-5	TRBJ2-7	TGTGCCAGCAGTTACTCGAGAGAATTCTACGAGCAGTACTTC	CASSYSREFYEQYF
.	.	TRBV30	TRBJ2-1	TGTGCCTGGGATACAGGGTCGGTTGAGCAGTTCTTC	CAWDTGSVEQFF
TRBD1	.	TRBV5-1	TRBJ1-4	TGCGCCAGCAGCTTGGCCGGACAGGGTAATGAAAAACTGTTTTTT	CASSLAGQGNEKLFF
.	.	TRBV5-4	TRBJ1-2	TGTGCCAGCAGCTTGGCTCTTAGTGGCTACACCTTC	CASSLALSGYTF
.	few	TRBV7-8	TRBJ2-1	TGTGCCAGCAGCTCACAACCCCCAGGAGGGCCCTCCTACAATGAGCAGTTCTTC	CASSSQPPGGPSYNEQFF
.	.	TRBV5-5	TRBJ2-1	TGTGCCAGCAGGAGGGGGAGTTCCAATGAGCAGTTCTTC	CASRRGSSNEQFF
.	.	TRBV11-2	TRBJ1-4	TGTGCCAGCAGCCCTTCCTGGGGCCCAAAACTGTTTTTT	CASSPSWGPKLFF
TRBD1	.	TRBV7-2	TRBJ1-3	TGTGCCAGCAGCTTAGTCGGGACAGCCCTCTCTGGAAACACCATATATTTT	CASSLVGTALSGNTIYF
TRBD1	.	TRBV6-5	TRBJ2-5	TGTGCCAGCAGTTACTCGCCGGGACAGGGTGAAGAGACCCAGTACTTC	CASSYSPGQGEETQYF
TRBD2	.	TRBV10-1	TRBJ2-3	TGCGCCAGCAGTGCGGCGGGGGGGGATACGCAATATTTT	CASSAAGGDTQYF
.	.	TRBV5-6	TRBJ2-7	TGTGCCAGCAGCTTTTTTAGCGCCTCCTACGAGCAGTACTTC	CASSFFSASYEQYF
.	.	TRBV9	TRBJ1-3	TGTGCCAGCAGCCCTCGTCGTGAGGGTTCTGGAAACACCATATATTTT	CASSPRREGSGNTIYF
TRBD1	.	TRBV5-4	TRBJ2-3	TGTGCCAGCAGCTTAAACAGGGGGTTCTTCACAGATACGCAGTATTTT	CASSLNRGFFTDTQYF
.	.	TRBV7-9	TRBJ2-3	TGTGCCAGCAGCTTACCCCCCGTCACAGATACGCAGTATTTT	CASSLPPVTDTQYF
.	.	TRBV11-2	TRBJ2-3	TGTGCCAGCAGCTTGTTCGCGGGGCGGCAGTGGACGCAGTATTTT	CASSLFAGRQWTQYF
.	.	TRBV19	TRBJ2-7	TGTGCCAGTAGTATAGCCACTAGATCGTCTGGCGAGCAGTACTTC	CASSIATRSSGEQYF
TRBD2	.	TRBV14	TRBJ2-5	TGTGCCAGCAGCCCGAGACTAGCGGGGGGCCATGAGACCCAGTACTTC	CASSPRLAGGHETQYF
.	.	TRBV28	TRBJ2-3	TGTGCCAGTGTACAGGGACGATGGTCAACAGATACGCAGTATTTT	CASVQGRWSTDTQYF
TRBD2	.	TRBV4-2	TRBJ2-5	TGTGCCAGCAGCCCACTAGCGGGGGGATCCATCCAAGAGACCCAGTACTTC	CASSPLAGGSIQETQYF
TRBD2	.	TRBV5-1	TRBJ2-7	TGCGCCAGCAGCTCGCTCTTGACCAGCGGGGGCTACGAGCAGTACTTC	CASSSLLTSGGYEQYF
.	.	TRBV2	TRBJ1-2	TGTGCCAGCAGGGCAGGGGCGAACTATGGCTACACCTTC	CASRAGANYGYTF
.	.	TRBV19	TRBJ2-1	TGTGCCAGTAGTACCCCCTCGGGTGAGCAGTTCTTC	CASSTPSGEQFF
.	.	TRBV9	TRBJ1-4	TGTGCCAGCAGCGTACAGGGAACTAATGAAAAACTGTTTTTT	CASSVQGTNEKLFF
TRBD2	.	TRBV7-7	TRBJ2-5	TGTGCCAGCGGACTAGCGGGGATAGAGACCCAGTACTTC	CASGLAGIETQYF
TRBD1	few	TRBV11-3	TRBJ1-6	TGTGCCAGCAGCCACCGGACGACAGGGGGAAATTCACCCCTCCACTTT	CASSHRTTGGNSPLHF
.	.	TRBV4-3	TRBJ1-5	TGCGCCAGCAGCCAAGATTTAAATCGGGGAACGCCCCAGCATTTT	CASSQDLNRGTPQHF
.	.	TRBV28	TRBJ1-5	TGTGCCAGCAGTTCCCTACACAAAGCTAAGGGGCTGTTAGGATTGTCGCCCCAGCATTTT	CASSSLHKAKGLLGLSPQHF
.	.	TRBV7-9	TRBJ1-6	TGTGCCAGCAGAAGTTTTCAGGGATCTGTAAATTCACCCCTCCACTTT	CASRSFQGSVNSPLHF
.	few	TRBV27	TRBJ2-1	TGTGCCAGCAGTTCCCCATCGGGGATTCGGGCCTACAATGAGCAGTTCTTC	CASSSPSGIRAYNEQFF
.	.	TRBV6-5	TRBJ2-1	TGTGCCAGCAGTTACTCGAGGAGGGGAGGTAATGAGCAGTTCTTC	CASSYSRRGGNEQFF
.	.	TRBV7-2	TRBJ2-7	TGTGCCAGCAGCTTAAGTGCGCCGCCCTCGGGGGAGCAGTACTTC	CASSLSAPPSGEQYF
TRBD1	.	TRBV7-9	TRBJ2-7	TGTGCCAGCACCGCTGGGGACAGGAGCTCCTACGAGCAGTACTTC	CASTAGDRSSYEQYF
TRBD2	once	TRBV6-4	TRBJ2-7	TGTGCCAGCAGTGACCAAGCGGGGGCGACCTACGAGCAGTACTTC	CASSDQAGATYEQYF
.	few	TRBV10-3	TRBJ1-2	TGTGCCATCAGTGAGTCAAGAAACGGGAACTATGGCTACACCTTC	CAISESRNGNYGYTF
TRBD1	.	TRBV6-4	TRBJ1-5	TGTGCCAGCAGTCCGACAGGGGGTGGTCAGCCCCAGCATTTT	CASSPTGGGQPQHF
.	.	TRBV27	TRBJ2-7	TGTGCCAGCAGTTTAACAGCCCACTACGAGCAGTACTTC	CASSLTAHYEQYF
.	.	TRBV6-1	TRBJ2-2	TGTGCCAGCAGTCCAGGAGTCGTCCCGGGGAGGGAGCTGTTTTTT	CASSPGVVPGRELFF
.	few	TRBV4-1	TRBJ2-4	TGCGCCAGCAGCCAGACTTCAGATATTCAGTACTTC	CASSQTSDIQYF
.	.	TRBV10-1	TRBJ1-2	TGCGCCAGCAGTGGGGGCACCAACTATGGCTACACCTTC	CASSGGTNYGYTF
TRBD1	.	TRBV29-1	TRBJ1-5	TGCAGCGTTGCACACAGGGGATCGTCCCAGCATTTT	CSVAHRGSSQHF
TRBD1	.	TRBV10-3	TRBJ1-4	TGTGCCATCAGTGATAGGGGGCAAGATGAAAAACTGTTTTTT	CAISDRGQDEKLFF
.	.	TRBV7-2	TRBJ1-2	TGTGCCAGCAGCTTATGGGGGACACAGGGCAGGCGCTACACCTTC	CASSLWGTQGRRYTF